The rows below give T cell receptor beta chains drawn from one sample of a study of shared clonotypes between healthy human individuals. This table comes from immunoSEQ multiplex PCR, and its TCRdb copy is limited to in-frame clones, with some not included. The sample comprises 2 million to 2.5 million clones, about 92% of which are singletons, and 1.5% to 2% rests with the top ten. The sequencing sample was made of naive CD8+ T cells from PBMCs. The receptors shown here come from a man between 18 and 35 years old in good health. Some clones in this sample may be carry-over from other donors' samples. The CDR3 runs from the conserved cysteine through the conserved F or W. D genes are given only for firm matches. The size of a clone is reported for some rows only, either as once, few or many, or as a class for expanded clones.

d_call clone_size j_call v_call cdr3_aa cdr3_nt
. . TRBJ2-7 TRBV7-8 CASTLEGHREQYF TGTGCCAGCACCCTAGAGGGACATCGGGAGCAGTACTTC
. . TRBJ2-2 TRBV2 CAQQPFTSRETGELFF TGTGCCCAGCAGCCCTTTACTAGTAGAGAAACCGGGGAGCTGTTTTTT
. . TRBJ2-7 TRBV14 CASSQDWTRSSVYEQYF TGTGCCAGCAGCCAAGATTGGACCAGATCTAGCGTATACGAGCAGTACTTC
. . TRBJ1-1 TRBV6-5 CASSPGGLYGEAFF TGTGCCAGCAGTCCCGGGGGGCTATACGGTGAAGCTTTCTTT
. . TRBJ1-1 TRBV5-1 CASSPRGDGIMNTEAFF TGCGCCAGCAGCCCGCGGGGGGACGGAATTATGAACACTGAAGCTTTCTTT
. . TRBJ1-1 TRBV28 CASSEHASNTEAFF TGTGCCAGCAGTGAGCACGCTTCGAACACTGAAGCTTTCTTT
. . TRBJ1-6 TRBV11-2 CASSSAGKTPLHF TGTGCCAGCAGCTCCGCAGGAAAAACACCCCTCCACTTT
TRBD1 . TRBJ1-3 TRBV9 CASSSDGTGDFLSGNTIYF TGTGCCAGCAGCTCCGACGGGACAGGGGATTTCCTCTCTGGAAACACCATATATTTT
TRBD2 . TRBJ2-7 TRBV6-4 CASTFLLTSGGSYEQYF TGTGCCAGCACCTTCCTATTGACTAGCGGGGGATCCTACGAGCAGTACTTC
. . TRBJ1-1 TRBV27 CASSSALLGTEAFF TGTGCCAGCAGTTCAGCCCTACTCGGCACTGAAGCTTTCTTT
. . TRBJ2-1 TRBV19 CASSLAAPWNEQFF TGTGCCAGTAGCTTAGCGGCCCCCTGGAATGAGCAGTTCTTC
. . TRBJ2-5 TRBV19 CASSISGGLIQETQYF TGTGCCAGTAGTATCTCCGGGGGGCTGATCCAAGAGACCCAGTACTTC
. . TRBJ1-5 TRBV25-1 CASSEPLGPSQPQHF TGTGCCAGCAGTGAACCTTTGGGTCCAAGTCAGCCCCAGCATTTT
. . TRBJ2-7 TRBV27 CASSPLQVVAHEQYF TGTGCCAGCAGTCCATTACAGGTGGTTGCCCACGAGCAGTACTTC
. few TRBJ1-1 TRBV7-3 CASSLTGQNTEAFF TGTGCCTCTTCCTTAACAGGCCAGAACACTGAAGCTTTCTTT
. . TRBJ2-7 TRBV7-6 CASSLWGGEGARYEQYF TGTGCCAGCAGCTTATGGGGAGGTGAGGGGGCCAGGTACGAGCAGTACTTC
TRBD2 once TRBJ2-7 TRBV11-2 CASSLEEMVGWASGYYEQYF TGTGCCAGCAGCTTAGAGGAGATGGTTGGTTGGGCTAGCGGGTACTACGAGCAGTACTTC
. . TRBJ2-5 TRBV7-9 CASSPRQSGTQYF TGTGCCAGCAGCCCACGACAGTCAGGGACCCAGTACTTC
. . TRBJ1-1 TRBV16 CASSQRYGETEAFF TGTGCCAGCAGCCAGCGCTACGGGGAAACTGAAGCTTTCTTT
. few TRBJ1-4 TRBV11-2 CASSRTGEKLFF TGTGCCAGCAGCAGAACCGGTGAAAAACTGTTTTTT
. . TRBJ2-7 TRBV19 CASSIGTGDFYEQYF TGTGCCAGTAGTATAGGGACTGGGGATTTCTACGAGCAGTACTTC
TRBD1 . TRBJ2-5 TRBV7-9 CASSTTGQGRGETQYF TGTGCCAGCAGCACCACTGGACAGGGGAGGGGAGAGACCCAGTACTTC
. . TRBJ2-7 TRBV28 CASSLEGWRLYEQYF TGTGCCAGCAGTTTAGAGGGCTGGCGCCTCTACGAGCAGTACTTC
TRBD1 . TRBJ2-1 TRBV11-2 CASSLLTGNEQFF TGTGCCAGCAGCCTACTGACAGGGAATGAGCAGTTCTTC
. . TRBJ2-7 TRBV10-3 CAIRTRSSYEQYF TGTGCCATCAGAACTCGCTCCTCCTACGAGCAGTACTTC
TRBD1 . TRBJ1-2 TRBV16 CASSAHKGQGLENYGYTF TGTGCCAGCAGCGCCCATAAGGGACAGGGGCTAGAAAACTATGGCTACACCTTC
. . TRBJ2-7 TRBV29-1 CSVEVRAGLYEQYF TGCAGCGTTGAAGTTAGGGCCGGACTCTACGAGCAGTACTTC
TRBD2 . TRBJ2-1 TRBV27 CASVGGRASEQFF TGTGCCAGCGTTGGCGGGAGGGCTAGTGAGCAGTTCTTC
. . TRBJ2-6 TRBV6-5 CASSYWISGANVLTF TGTGCCAGCAGTTACTGGATCTCTGGGGCCAACGTCCTGACTTTC
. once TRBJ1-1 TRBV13 CASSLGTVASGAFF TGTGCCAGCAGCTTAGGGACAGTGGCGAGCGGGGCTTTCTTT
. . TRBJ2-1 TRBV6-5 CASSFLRSGSDEQFF TGTGCCAGCAGTTTCCTCCGGTCCGGGAGCGATGAGCAGTTCTTC
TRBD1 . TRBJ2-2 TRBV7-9 CASSLTGVYAGELFF TGTGCCAGCAGCCTAACAGGGGTCTACGCCGGGGAGCTGTTTTTT
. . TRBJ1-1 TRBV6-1 CASSENWGGMNTEAFF TGTGCCAGCAGCGAAAATTGGGGGGGGATGAACACTGAAGCTTTCTTT
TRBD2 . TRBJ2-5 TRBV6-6 CASRPRAGLPQETQYF TGTGCCAGCAGACCGCGTGCGGGACTACCCCAAGAGACCCAGTACTTC
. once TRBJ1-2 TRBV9 CASSATGGNPYGYTF TGTGCCAGCAGCGCGACCGGGGGAAATCCCTATGGCTACACCTTC
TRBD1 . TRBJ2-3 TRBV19 CASSYRQGWADTQYF TGTGCCAGTAGTTACCGACAGGGTTGGGCAGATACGCAGTATTTT
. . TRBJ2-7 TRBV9 CASSVGALTYEQYF TGTGCCAGCAGCGTAGGGGCACTTACCTACGAGCAGTACTTC
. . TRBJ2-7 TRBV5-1 CASSSRPSYEQYF TGCGCCAGCAGCTCCAGGCCATCCTACGAGCAGTACTTC
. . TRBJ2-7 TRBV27 CASSLSPGTSYEQYF TGTGCCAGCAGTTTATCCCCCGGGACATCCTACGAGCAGTACTTC
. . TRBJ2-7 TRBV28 CASSFSSLGYEQYF TGTGCCAGCAGTTTTTCCTCCTTAGGCTACGAGCAGTACTTC
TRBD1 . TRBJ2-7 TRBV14 CASSPGTGMGIAYEQYF TGTGCCAGCAGCCCCGGGACAGGGATGGGGATAGCCTACGAGCAGTACTTC
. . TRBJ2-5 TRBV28 CASSRREVGETQYF TGTGCCAGCAGCCGGAGGGAGGTCGGAGAGACCCAGTACTTC
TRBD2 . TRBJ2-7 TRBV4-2 CASSQELAAYEQYF TGTGCCAGCAGCCAAGAACTAGCGGCCTACGAGCAGTACTTC
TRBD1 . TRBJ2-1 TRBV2 CASRPTGGWNNEQFF TGTGCCAGCAGACCAACAGGGGGCTGGAACAATGAGCAGTTCTTC
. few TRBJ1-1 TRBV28 CASTEGRDEAFF TGTGCCAGCACCGAAGGGAGGGATGAAGCTTTCTTT
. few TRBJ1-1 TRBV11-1 CASSTTPNTEAFF TGTGCCAGCAGCACAACACCGAACACTGAAGCTTTCTTT
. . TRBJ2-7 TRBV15 CATSRVPLSYEQYF TGTGCCACCAGCAGAGTCCCATTGTCCTACGAGCAGTACTTC
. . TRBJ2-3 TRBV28 CASSGQGTDTQYF TGTGCCAGCAGCGGCCAGGGCACAGATACGCAGTATTTT